This T cell receptor (beta chain) was observed in a study of blood T cell repertoires in COVID-19. TCRdb's table, derived via immunoSEQ multiplex PCR, lists solely in-frame clones and lacks some. The sample has 250,000 to 300,000 clones; approximately 91% are singletons. In germline, CDR1 is MNHEY, CDR2 SVGAGI. V lost 3 bases to trimming and J lost 7 bases, with 16 bases between them. This CDR3 has 15 amino acids. The sequence came from a woman in her twenties or thirties with acute or convalescent COVID-19. Specimen: peripheral blood. The V call is TRBV6-5, the J call TRBJ2-1; perhaps TRBD1 as D (5 bases). CDR3 nucleotide sequence: TGTGCCAGCAGTTATTCTATGGGGCTGGGGAATGAGCAGTTCTTC. Translation: CASSYSMGLGNEQFF.